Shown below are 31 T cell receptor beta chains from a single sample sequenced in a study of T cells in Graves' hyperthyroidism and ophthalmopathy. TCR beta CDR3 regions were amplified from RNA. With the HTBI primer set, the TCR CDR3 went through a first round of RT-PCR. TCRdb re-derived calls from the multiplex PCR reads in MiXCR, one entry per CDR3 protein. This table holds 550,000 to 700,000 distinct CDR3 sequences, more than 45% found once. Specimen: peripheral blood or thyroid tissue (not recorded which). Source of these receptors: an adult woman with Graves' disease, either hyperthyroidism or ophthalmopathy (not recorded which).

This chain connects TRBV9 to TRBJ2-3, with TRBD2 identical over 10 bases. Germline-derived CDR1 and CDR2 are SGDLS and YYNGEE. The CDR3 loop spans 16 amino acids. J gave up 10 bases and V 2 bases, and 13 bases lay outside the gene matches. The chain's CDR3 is CASSVEASGSVGSQYF. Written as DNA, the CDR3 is TGTGCCAGCAGCGTGGAGGCTAGCGGGAGTGTAGGATCGCAGTATTTT. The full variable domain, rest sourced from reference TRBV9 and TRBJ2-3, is DSGVTQTPKHLITATGQRVTLRCSPRSGDLSVYWYQQSLDQGLQFLIQYYNGEERAKGNILERFSAQQFPDLHSELNLSSLELGDSALYFCASSVEASGSVGSQYFGPGTRLTVL.

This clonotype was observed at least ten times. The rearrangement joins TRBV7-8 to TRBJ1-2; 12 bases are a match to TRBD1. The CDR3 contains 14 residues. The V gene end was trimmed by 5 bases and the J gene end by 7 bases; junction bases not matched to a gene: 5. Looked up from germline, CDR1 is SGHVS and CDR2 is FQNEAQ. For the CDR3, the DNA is TGTGCCAGCAGCCAAGGGACAGGGGGCCTTGGCTACACCTTC. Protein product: CASSQGTGGLGYTF.

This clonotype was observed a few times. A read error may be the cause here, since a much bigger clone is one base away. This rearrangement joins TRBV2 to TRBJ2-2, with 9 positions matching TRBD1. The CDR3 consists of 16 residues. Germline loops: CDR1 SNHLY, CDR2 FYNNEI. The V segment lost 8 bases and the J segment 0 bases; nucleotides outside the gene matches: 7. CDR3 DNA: TGTGCCAGCTACAGTAGGACAGGGGCGAACACCGGGGAGCTGTTTTTT. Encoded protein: CASYSRTGANTGELFF.

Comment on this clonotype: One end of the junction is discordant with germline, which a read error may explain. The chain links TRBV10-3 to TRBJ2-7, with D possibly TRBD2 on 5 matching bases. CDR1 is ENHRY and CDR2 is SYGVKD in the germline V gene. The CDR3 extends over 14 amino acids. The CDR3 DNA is TGTACCATCAGTGATTCGGGGTCTGCGGTCGAGCAGTACTTC. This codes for CTISDSGSAVEQYF.

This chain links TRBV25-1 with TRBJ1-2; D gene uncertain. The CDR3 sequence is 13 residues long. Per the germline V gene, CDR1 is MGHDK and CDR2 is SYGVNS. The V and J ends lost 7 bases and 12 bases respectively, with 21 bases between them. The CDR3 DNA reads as TGTGCCAGCAACCTCGGAACAACGGCCGACCACACCTTC. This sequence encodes CASNLGTTADHTF.

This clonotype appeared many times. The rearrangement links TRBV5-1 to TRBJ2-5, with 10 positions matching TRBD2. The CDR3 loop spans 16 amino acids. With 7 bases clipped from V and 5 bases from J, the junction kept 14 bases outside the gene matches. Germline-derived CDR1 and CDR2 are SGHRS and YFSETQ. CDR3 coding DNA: TGCGCCAGCGGGATCTCAAGCGGGAGGGCCCCCGAGACCCAGTACTTC. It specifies CASGISSGRAPETQYF.

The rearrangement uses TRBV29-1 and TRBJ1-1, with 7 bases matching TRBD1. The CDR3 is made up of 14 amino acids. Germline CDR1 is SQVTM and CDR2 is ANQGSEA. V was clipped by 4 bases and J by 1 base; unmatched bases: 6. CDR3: CSVAGTVRNTEAFF. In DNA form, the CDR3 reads TGCAGCGTTGCCGGGACAGTTCGGAACACTGAAGCTTTCTTT.

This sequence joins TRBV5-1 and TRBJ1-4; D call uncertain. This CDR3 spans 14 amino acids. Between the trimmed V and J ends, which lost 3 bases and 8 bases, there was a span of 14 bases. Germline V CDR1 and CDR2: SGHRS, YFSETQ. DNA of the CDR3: TGCGCCAGCAGCTATAAGCCGAGGTGGGAAAAACTGTTTTTT. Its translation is CASSYKPRWEKLFF.

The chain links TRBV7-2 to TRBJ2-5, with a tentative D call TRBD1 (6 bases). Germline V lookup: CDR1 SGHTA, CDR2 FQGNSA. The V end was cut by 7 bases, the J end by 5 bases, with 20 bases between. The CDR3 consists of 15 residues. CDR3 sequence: CASNEPGSGGETQYF. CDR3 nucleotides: TGTGCCAGCAACGAACCAGGAAGTGGGGGCGAGACCCAGTACTTC. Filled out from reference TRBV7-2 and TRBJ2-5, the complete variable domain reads GAGVSQSPSNKVTEKGKDVELRCDPISGHTALYWYRQSLGQGLEFLIYFQGNSAPDKSGLPSDRFSAERTGGSVSTLTIQRTQQEDSAVYLCASNEPGSGGETQYFGPGTRLLVL.

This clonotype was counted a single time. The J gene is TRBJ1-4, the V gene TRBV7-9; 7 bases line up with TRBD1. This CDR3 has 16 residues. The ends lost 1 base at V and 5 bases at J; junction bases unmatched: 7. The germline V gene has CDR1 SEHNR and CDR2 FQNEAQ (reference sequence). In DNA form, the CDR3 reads TGTGCCAGCAGCTTAGGGGCCGGGACAGAGAATGAAAAACTGTTTTTT. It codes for CASSLGAGTENEKLFF.

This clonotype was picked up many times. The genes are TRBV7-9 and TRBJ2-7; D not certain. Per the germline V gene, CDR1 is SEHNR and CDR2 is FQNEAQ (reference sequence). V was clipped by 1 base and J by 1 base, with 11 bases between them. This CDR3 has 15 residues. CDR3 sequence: CASSLVSAKSYEQYF. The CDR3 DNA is TGTGCCAGCAGCTTAGTGTCAGCAAAATCCTACGAGCAGTACTTC.

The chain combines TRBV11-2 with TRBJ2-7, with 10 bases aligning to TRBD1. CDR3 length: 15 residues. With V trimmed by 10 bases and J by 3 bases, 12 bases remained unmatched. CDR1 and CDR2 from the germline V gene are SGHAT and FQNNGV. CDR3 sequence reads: CATRDRGFSSYEQYF. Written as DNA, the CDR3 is TGTGCCACCCGGGACAGGGGCTTTTCTAGCTACGAGCAGTACTTC. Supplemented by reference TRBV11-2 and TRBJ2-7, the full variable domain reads EAGVAQSPRYKIIEKRQSVAFWCNPISGHATLYWYQQILGQGPKLLIQFQNNGVVDDSQLPKDRFSAERLKGVDSTLKIQPAKLEDSAVYLCATRDRGFSSYEQYFGPGTRLTVT.

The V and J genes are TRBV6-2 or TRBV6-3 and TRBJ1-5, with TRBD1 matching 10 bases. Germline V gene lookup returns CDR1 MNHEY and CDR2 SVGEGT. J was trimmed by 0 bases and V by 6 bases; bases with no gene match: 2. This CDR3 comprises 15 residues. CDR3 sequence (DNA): TGTGCCAGCAGGGGGACAGGGGATAGCAATCAGCCCCAGCATTTT. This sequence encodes CASRGTGDSNQPQHF.

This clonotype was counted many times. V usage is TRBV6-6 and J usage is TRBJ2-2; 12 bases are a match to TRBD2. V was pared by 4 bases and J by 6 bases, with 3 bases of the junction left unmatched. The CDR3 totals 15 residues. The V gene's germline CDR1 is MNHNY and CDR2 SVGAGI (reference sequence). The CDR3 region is CASSSTSGRAGELFF. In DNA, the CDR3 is TGTGCCAGCAGTTCGACTAGCGGGAGAGCCGGGGAGCTGTTTTTT.

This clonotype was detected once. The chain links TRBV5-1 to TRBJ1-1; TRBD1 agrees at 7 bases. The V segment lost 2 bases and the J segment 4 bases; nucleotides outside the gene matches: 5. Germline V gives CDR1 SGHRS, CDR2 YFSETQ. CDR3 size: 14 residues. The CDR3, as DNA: TGCGCCAGCAGCTTCCTGACAGGGACCACTGAAGCTTTCTTT. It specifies CASSFLTGTTEAFF.

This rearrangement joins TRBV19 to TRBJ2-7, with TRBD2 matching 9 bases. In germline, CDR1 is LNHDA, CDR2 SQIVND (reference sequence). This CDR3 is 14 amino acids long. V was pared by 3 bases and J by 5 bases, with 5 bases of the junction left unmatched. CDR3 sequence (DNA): TGTGCCAGTAGTATCGGTCTAGCGGGAAACGAGCAGTACTTC. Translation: CASSIGLAGNEQYF.

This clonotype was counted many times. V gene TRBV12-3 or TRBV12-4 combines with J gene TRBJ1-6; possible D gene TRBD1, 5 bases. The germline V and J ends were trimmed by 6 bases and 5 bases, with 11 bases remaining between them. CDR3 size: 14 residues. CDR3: CASRPQGNNSPLHF. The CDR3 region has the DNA TGTGCCAGCAGACCCCAGGGAAATAATTCACCCCTCCACTTT.

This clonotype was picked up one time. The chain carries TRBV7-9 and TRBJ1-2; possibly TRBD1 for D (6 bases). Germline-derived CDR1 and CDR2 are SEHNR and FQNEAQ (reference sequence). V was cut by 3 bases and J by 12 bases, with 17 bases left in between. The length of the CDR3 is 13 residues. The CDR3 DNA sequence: TGTGCCAGCAGCTTTCGGGGGGCTGGCGGAAACACCTTC. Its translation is CASSFRGAGGNTF. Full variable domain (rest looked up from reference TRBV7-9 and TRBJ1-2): DTGVSQNPRHKITKRGQNVTFRCDPISEHNRLYWYRQTLGQGPEFLTYFQNEAQLEKSRLLSDRFSAERPKGSFSTLEIQRTEQGDSAMYLCASSFRGAGGNTFGSGTRLTVV.

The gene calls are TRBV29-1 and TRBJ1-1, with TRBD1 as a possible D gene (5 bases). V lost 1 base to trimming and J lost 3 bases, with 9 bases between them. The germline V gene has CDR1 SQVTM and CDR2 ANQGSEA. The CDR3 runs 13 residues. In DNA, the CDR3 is TGCAGCGTTGAAGGGGGCTACCACACTGAAGCTTTCTTT. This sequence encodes CSVEGGYHTEAFF.

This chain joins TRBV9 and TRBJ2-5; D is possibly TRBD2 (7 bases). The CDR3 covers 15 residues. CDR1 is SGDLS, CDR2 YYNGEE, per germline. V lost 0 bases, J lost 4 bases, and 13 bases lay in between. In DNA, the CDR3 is TGTGCCAGCAGCGTAGGGGGGGGCGTGGGAGAGACCCAGTACTTC. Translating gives CASSVGGGVGETQYF.

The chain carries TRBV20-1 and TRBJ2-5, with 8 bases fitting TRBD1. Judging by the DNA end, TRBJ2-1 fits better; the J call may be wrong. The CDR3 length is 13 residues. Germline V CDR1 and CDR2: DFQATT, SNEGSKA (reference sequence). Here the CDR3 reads CSAGSYGTGEQFF. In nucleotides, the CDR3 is TGCAGTGCCGGTTCCTATGGGACAGGTGAGCAGTTCTTC.

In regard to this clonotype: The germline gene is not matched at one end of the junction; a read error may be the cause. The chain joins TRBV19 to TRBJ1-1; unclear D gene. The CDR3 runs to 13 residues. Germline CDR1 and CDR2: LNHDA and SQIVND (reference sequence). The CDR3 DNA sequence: TGTGCCAGCAGTACGGGCAGGTGGACTGAAGCTTTCTTT. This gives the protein CASSTGRWTEAFF.

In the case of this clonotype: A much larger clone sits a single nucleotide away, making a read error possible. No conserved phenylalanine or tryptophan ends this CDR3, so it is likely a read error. This CDR3 is CSAHEAFL. In nucleotides, the CDR3 is TGCAGCGCCCATGAAGCTTTCCTT. The rearrangement links TRBV29-1 to TRBJ1-1, with D uncertain. Germline loops: CDR1 SQVTM, CDR2 ANQGSEA. This CDR3 region has 8 residues. V lost 7 bases to trimming and J lost 7 bases, with 4 bases between them.

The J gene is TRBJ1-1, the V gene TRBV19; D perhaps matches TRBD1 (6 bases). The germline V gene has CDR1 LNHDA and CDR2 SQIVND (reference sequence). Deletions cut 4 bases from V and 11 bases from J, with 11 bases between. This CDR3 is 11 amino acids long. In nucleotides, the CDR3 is TGTGCCAGTAGTAGGGGGACAACGGCTTTCTTT. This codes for CASSRGTTAFF.

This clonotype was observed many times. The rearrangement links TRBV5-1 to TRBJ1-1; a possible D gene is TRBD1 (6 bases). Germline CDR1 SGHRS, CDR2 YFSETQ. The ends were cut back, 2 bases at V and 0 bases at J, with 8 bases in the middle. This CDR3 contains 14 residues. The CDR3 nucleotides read TGCGCCAGCAGCTTAGGGGACATGAACACTGAAGCTTTCTTT. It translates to CASSLGDMNTEAFF. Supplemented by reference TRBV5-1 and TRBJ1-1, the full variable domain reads KAGVTQTPRYLIKTRGQQVTLSCSPISGHRSVSWYQQTPGQGLQFLFEYFSETQRNKGNFPGRFSGRQFSNSRSEMNVSTLELGDSALYLCASSLGDMNTEAFFGQGTRLTVV.

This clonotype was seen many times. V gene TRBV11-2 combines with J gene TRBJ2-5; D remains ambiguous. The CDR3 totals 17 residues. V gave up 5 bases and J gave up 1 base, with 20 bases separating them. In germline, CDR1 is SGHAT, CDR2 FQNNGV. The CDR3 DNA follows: TGTGCCAGCAGCCCGTGGTATAAGCCCCGTACCCAAGAGACCCAGTACTTC. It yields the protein CASSPWYKPRTQETQYF.

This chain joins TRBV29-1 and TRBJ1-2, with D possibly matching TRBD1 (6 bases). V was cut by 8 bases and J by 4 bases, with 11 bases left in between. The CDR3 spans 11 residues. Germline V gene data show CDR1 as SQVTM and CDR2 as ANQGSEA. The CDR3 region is CSLDSVYGYTF. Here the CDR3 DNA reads TGCAGCTTGGACAGTGTCTATGGCTACACCTTC.

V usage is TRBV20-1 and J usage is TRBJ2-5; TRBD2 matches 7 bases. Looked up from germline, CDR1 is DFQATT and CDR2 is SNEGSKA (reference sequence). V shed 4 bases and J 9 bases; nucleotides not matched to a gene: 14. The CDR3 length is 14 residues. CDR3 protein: CSANGRESSRAQYF. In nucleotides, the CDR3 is TGCAGTGCTAACGGGCGGGAGTCCTCCAGGGCCCAGTACTTC.

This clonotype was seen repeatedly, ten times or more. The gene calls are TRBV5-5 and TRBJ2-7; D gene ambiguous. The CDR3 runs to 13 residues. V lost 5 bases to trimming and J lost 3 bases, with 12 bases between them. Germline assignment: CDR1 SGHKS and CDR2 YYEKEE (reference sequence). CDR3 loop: CASSGPSYYEQYF. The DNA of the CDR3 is TGTGCCAGCAGTGGACCGAGTTACTACGAGCAGTACTTC.

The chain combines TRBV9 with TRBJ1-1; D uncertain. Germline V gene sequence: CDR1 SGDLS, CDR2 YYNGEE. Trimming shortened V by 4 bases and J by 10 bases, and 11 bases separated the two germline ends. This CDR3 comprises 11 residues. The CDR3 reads CASSNGPGAFF. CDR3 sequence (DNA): TGTGCCAGCAGCAACGGACCTGGAGCTTTCTTT.

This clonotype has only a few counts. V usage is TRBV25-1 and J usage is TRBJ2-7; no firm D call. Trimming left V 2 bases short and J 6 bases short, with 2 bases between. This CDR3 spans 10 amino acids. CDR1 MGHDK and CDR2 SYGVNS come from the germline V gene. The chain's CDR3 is CASSEAEQYF. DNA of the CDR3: TGTGCCAGCAGTGAAGCCGAGCAGTACTTC.